These T cell receptor beta chains were read from a single sample in a study of T cells in Graves' hyperthyroidism and ophthalmopathy. TCRdb fed the multiplex PCR reads into MiXCR, producing one record per CDR3 protein. The top ten clones hold 3.5% to 4.5% of a sample with more than 500,000 distinct CDR3 sequences, around 15% of them seen once. Sequencing was done on a sample of blood. These TCRs come from a woman in her 40s with Graves' ophthalmopathy. CDR3s include the opening cysteine and the closing phenylalanine or tryptophan. D genes are given only for firm matches. Some rows mark clone size as missing; the rest say once, few, many or name a class of expanded clone.

V gene	D gene	clone size	J gene	CDR3 DNA	CDR3 protein
TRBV28	TRBD2	many	TRBJ2-7	TGTGCCAGCAGGAGGACTAGCCCAGGAAGCTACGAGCAGTACTTC	CASRRTSPGSYEQYF
TRBV10-3	.	many	TRBJ2-7	TGTGCCATCAGTGAGTCCGGCTACTACGAGCAGTACTTC	CAISESGYYEQYF
TRBV18	.	few	TRBJ2-5	TGTGCCAGCTCACCACCGAAGTCAGGCCAAGAGACCCAGTACTTC	CASSPPKSGQETQYF
TRBV6-5	TRBD1	.	TRBJ1-4	TGTGCCAGCAGTTCGAGGCAGGGGGCGCTGGAAAAACTGTTTTTT	CASSSRQGALEKLFF
TRBV28	TRBD2	many	TRBJ2-7	TGTGCCAGCAGTTCAGGGACTAGCGCTTTGGTAGGGCAGTACTTC	CASSSGTSALVGQYF
TRBV28	.	.	TRBJ2-7	TGTGCCAGCAGTTTAAAGGGGTACGGGCAGTACTTC	CASSLKGYGQYF
TRBV7-2	TRBD2	many	TRBJ2-2	TGTGCCAGCAGCTTAGCGGGACTAGCGGGAGGAGGGGCCGGGGAGCTGTTTTTT	CASSLAGLAGGGAGELFF
TRBV29-1	TRBD2	many	TRBJ2-5	TGCAGCGTTCATAGCGGGATAGGGCAAGAGACCCAGTACTTC	CSVHSGIGQETQYF
TRBV20-1	.	many	TRBJ1-5	TGCAGTGCTAGTGACCCAACCTTGAGGAGTCATCAGCCCCAGCATTTT	CSASDPTLRSHQPQHF
TRBV20-1	.	many	TRBJ1-2	TGCAGTGCTCCAGGGTGGGCGGCAGCCCATGGCTACACCTTC	CSAPGWAAAHGYTF
TRBV20-1	.	many	TRBJ1-1	TGCAGTGCCCCAGTTGGGGACACTGAAGCTTTCTTT	CSAPVGDTEAFF
TRBV30	.	many	TRBJ1-3	TGTGCCTTTGACCTGATCTCTGGAAACACCATATATTTT	CAFDLISGNTIYF
TRBV11-1	.	many	TRBJ2-3	TGTGCCAGCAGCTTAAGTGTCACAGATACGCAGTATTTT	CASSLSVTDTQYF
TRBV7-6	.	many	TRBJ2-7	TGTGCCAGCAGCCTACGACTAGTTGGCCACGAGCAGTACTTC	CASSLRLVGHEQYF
TRBV11-1	TRBD2	many	TRBJ2-5	TGTGCCAGCAGCTTAGCGCTGAGCGGGAGGGCCCAGTACTTC	CASSLALSGRAQYF
TRBV12-3/TRBV12-4	.	once	TRBJ2-7	TGTGCCAGCAGCCGGACTCCCGCCACCTACGAGCAGTACTTC	CASSRTPATYEQYF
TRBV19	.	many	TRBJ2-7	TGTGCCAGTAGGTCCACAGGGAGCTACGAGCAGTACTTC	CASRSTGSYEQYF
TRBV28	.	many	TRBJ1-5	TGTGCCAGCAGTTTATTTGTTCGGTCGGGAGATCAGCCCCAGCATTTT	CASSLFVRSGDQPQHF
TRBV12-3/TRBV12-4	.	many	TRBJ1-4	TGTGCCAGCAGTTTCTTCGGCGTCCTTAATGAAAAACTGTTTTTT	CASSFFGVLNEKLFF
TRBV9	TRBD1	few	TRBJ2-2	TGTGCCAGCACCGATCCGGGACAGGCGAAGAACACCGGGGAGCTGTTTTTT	CASTDPGQAKNTGELFF
TRBV13	TRBD1	many	TRBJ1-1	TGTGCCAGCTCTTTACGCCGGACAGGGAGCTATACTGAAGCTTTCTTT	CASSLRRTGSYTEAFF
TRBV11-2	.	many	TRBJ1-1	TGTGCCAGCAGCTTATTTGGGGTTACTGAAGCTTTCTTT	CASSLFGVTEAFF
TRBV7-2	TRBD2	few	TRBJ2-1	TGTGCCAGCAGCTTAGCTGGGGCTAGCGGGTACTACAATGAGCAGTTCTTC	CASSLAGASGYYNEQFF
TRBV6-5	.	many	TRBJ2-4	TGTGCCAGCAGCTTAGACTACGGGGTAAACATTCAGTACTTC	CASSLDYGVNIQYF
TRBV28	.	many	TRBJ1-5	TGTGCCAGCAGTACCTACCACGAGGGCAATCAGCCCCAGCATTTT	CASSTYHEGNQPQHF
TRBV11-2	.	many	TRBJ1-2	TGTGCCAGCAGCTTAGGGGGAACGTTTTTGAACTATGGCTACACCTTC	CASSLGGTFLNYGYTF
TRBV2	TRBD1	many	TRBJ1-2	TGTGCCAGCAAAAGACAGGGGATGGGATATGGCTACACCTTC	CASKRQGMGYGYTF
TRBV6-1	TRBD2	.	TRBJ2-5	TGTGCCAGCATCGGACTAGCGGGAGTTCTCCACCAAGAGACCCAGTACTTC	CASIGLAGVLHQETQYF
TRBV6-1	.	many	TRBJ2-7	TGTGCCAGCAGTGTCGAGCTTTCAGGCTACGAGCAGTACTTC	CASSVELSGYEQYF
TRBV10-2	TRBD2	many	TRBJ2-7	TGCGCCAGCAGTTGGACTAGCGGGAGTAAAAGCTCCTACGAGCAGTACTTC	CASSWTSGSKSSYEQYF
TRBV28	.	.	TRBJ2-7	TGTGCCAGCAGTTACAGGATCCGCTCCTACGAGCAGTACTTC	CASSYRIRSYEQYF
TRBV10-3	.	many	TRBJ2-5	TGTGCCATCAGTGAGGTCGGGATCGAAGAGACCCAGTACTTC	CAISEVGIEETQYF
TRBV28	.	many	TRBJ2-7	TGTGCCAGCAACACGATAAATGGGGGGGCCTCGGGTTCTGACGAGCAGTACTTC	CASNTINGGASGSDEQYF
TRBV24-1	.	many	TRBJ1-2	TGTGCCACCAGTGATTTCCGGGACACCCGGGATGGCTACACCTTC	CATSDFRDTRDGYTF
TRBV28	.	many	TRBJ1-1	TGTGCCAGCAGTTTTCTAAGACAGAACACTGAAGCTTTCTTT	CASSFLRQNTEAFF
TRBV25-1	.	few	TRBJ2-7	TGTGCCAGCAGTTTTAACCCGAACGAGCAGTACTTC	CASSFNPNEQYF
TRBV11-2	.	few	TRBJ2-3	TGTGCCAGCAGCTGGAACGGGTTAAGCACAGATACGCAGTATTTT	CASSWNGLSTDTQYF
TRBV15	.	.	TRBJ1-6	TGTGCCACCAGCAGAGCACCAGGGGATAATTCACCCCTCCACTTT	CATSRAPGDNSPLHF
TRBV12-3/TRBV12-4	.	many	TRBJ2-2	TGTGCCAGCAGTTTAGGCCCCGGCATCGCGAACACCGGGGAGCTGTTTTTT	CASSLGPGIANTGELFF
TRBV20-1	TRBD2	many	TRBJ2-5	TGCAGTGCTGGCGGGACTAGCGGGCAAGAGACCCAGTACTTC	CSAGGTSGQETQYF
TRBV6-2/TRBV6-3	TRBD1	many	TRBJ2-5	TGTGCCAGCAAGCCCGGGACAGGGAAGGAGACCCAGTACTTC	CASKPGTGKETQYF
TRBV6-1	TRBD2	many	TRBJ2-7	TGTGCCAGCAGCCCCTCCCGGCGGGAGGGCCCCGAGCAGTACTTC	CASSPSRREGPEQYF
TRBV15	TRBD1	many	TRBJ2-5	TGTGCCACCAGCAGGGACAGGGGTCAAGAGACCCAGTACTTC	CATSRDRGQETQYF
TRBV20-1	TRBD1	.	TRBJ1-3	TGCAGTGCCACCCTACAGGGGAGTAGGAATTACGGAAACACCATATATTTT	CSATLQGSRNYGNTIYF
TRBV27	TRBD2	many	TRBJ2-7	TGTGCCAGCAGTCTGGGGACAAACTCGGGACTAGCAGTCTACGAGCAGTACTTC	CASSLGTNSGLAVYEQYF
TRBV11-2	.	many	TRBJ1-1	TGTGCCAGCAGCTTAGTCGCCGGTGAAGCTTTCTTT	CASSLVAGEAFF
TRBV20-1	TRBD1	many	TRBJ2-5	TGCAGTGCTAGCCCCGGACAGGGAGGTTTGGGAGAGACCCAGTACTTC	CSASPGQGGLGETQYF
TRBV12-3/TRBV12-4	.	many	TRBJ1-2	TGTGCCAGCAACCAAGGAAGCAGGCTGTATGGCTACACCTTC	CASNQGSRLYGYTF
TRBV12-3/TRBV12-4	.	many	TRBJ2-2	TGTGCCAGCAGTCCCCCTCGGGGAGTCGCGAACACCGGGGAGCTGTTTTTT	CASSPPRGVANTGELFF
TRBV4-3	.	few	TRBJ1-1	TGCGCCAGCAGCCAAGATTCGGGACGGGGTGTTGCTGAGGCTTTCTTT	CASSQDSGRGVAEAFF
TRBV19	.	many	TRBJ2-7	TGTGCCAGTAGTATTAGAGAGGGGTCCTACGAGCAGTACTTC	CASSIREGSYEQYF
TRBV6-5	TRBD1	many	TRBJ2-2	TGTGCCAGCAGTTACCTACAGGGGGCCGGGGAGCTGTTTTTT	CASSYLQGAGELFF
TRBV9	TRBD1	many	TRBJ2-5	TGTGCCAGCAACTCCGGGACAGGACAAGAGACCCAGTACTTC	CASNSGTGQETQYF
TRBV3-1	.	few	TRBJ2-4	TGTGCCAGCAGCCAAGATTGGGGGGTCCCTGGACGGTACTTC	CASSQDWGVPGRYF
TRBV19	.	many	TRBJ2-2	TGTGCCAGTAAGGGCAGGGGCGTCGCCGGGGAGCTGTTTTTT	CASKGRGVAGELFF
TRBV9	.	many	TRBJ1-1	TGTGCCAGCAGCGTAGGAATTTTAGTCGACTCTGAAGCTTTCTTT	CASSVGILVDSEAFF
TRBV15	.	.	TRBJ2-5	TGTGCCACCAGCAGAGATATCGGGGCACGAGAGACCCAGTACTTC	CATSRDIGARETQYF
TRBV30	TRBD2	few	TRBJ2-2	TGTGCCAGCCTTGGACTAGCGGGAAGACAAACCGGGGAGCTGTTTTTT	CASLGLAGRQTGELFF
TRBV20-1	.	many	TRBJ1-6	TGCAGTGCTAGAAGCTCCTATAATTCACCCCTCCACTTT	CSARSSYNSPLHF
TRBV27	.	.	TRBJ1-1	TGTGCCAGCCTAAGGACAGCCCTGAACACTGAAGCTTTCTTT	CASLRTALNTEAFF